Below, one TCR beta chain is given with its context. Its antigen is currently not known. Base qualities are not provided; no much larger clone lies one nucleotide away. The sample originates from a study of blood T cell repertoires in COVID-19 (dated by TCRdb to 2020 to 2021). For the wider study: Collaborator samples came from the United States, Italy and Spain and covered acute and convalescent phases of COVID-19. The material from the prospective study consisted of cDNA or gDNA derived from T cells, B-cell-depleted T cells, or PBMCs. Sample metadata almost always included a de-identified subject ID, COVID-19 status, age in years and sex. The samples were drawn from the first 160 participants of the ongoing ImmuneRACE study and from 950 to 1,500 subjects provided by 6 global collaborators. The repertoires were released in a freely available public database intended as a resource for research on the immune response to SARS-CoV-2. Where available, HLA class I and class II types were taken from metadata supplied by the sample provider and were not determined by assay-based typing. Subjects who had been exposed to COVID-19, were actively infected with it, or had recovered from it provided the deeply sampled blood TCRbeta repertoires that made up the dataset. Overall study results and their limits: The amount of clinical and demographic metadata varied by source and participant and was provided uncurated.

TCRbeta CDR3 regions were amplified from genomic DNA by means of the immunoSEQ Assay, a bias-controlled multiplex PCR. On the study's bioinformatics: The number of nucleated cells in each sample was estimated by amplification of reference gene primers within the assay. To quantify the absolute abundance of each unique TCRbeta CDR3 rearrangement, sequence reads were collapsed and filtered. For each sample, productive Simpson clonality was calculated as the square root of Simpson's diversity index over productive rearrangements. TCRdb's version of the immuneACCESS table is confined to in-frame rearrangements and falls short of the full clone set. An unresolved V gene accounts for under half of the shortfall where checked; the remainder is of unknown origin. The V and J calls and clone size come from that table; D and trimming were worked out from the DNA. The sample yields about 160,000 clones; roughly 90% were counted once. The biggest ten clones account for approximately 2.4% of the sample.

The CDR3 measures 16 amino acids from cysteine to phenylalanine. Only the CDR3 portion is preserved as DNA: 48 bases, with reading frame beginning at the first base. Whole blood was collected in K2EDTA tubes by collaborating institutions according to the institutions' own protocols. For TCRbeta analysis, collaborators shipped samples as frozen whole blood, isolated PBMCs, or DNA extracted from either of those sample types. The sequence joins TRBV21-1 to TRBJ2-1; TRBD2 reflects the table's D call only, with no check against the DNA. TRBV21-1 is designated a pseudogene. The clonotype was recovered from a man between 18 and 29 years old with acute or convalescent COVID-19. Material for sequencing was peripheral blood. The CDR3 region: CASSSHPLVAYNEQFF. The bases are TGTGCCAGCAGCTCACACCCACTAGTGGCCTACAATGAGCAGTTCTTC.